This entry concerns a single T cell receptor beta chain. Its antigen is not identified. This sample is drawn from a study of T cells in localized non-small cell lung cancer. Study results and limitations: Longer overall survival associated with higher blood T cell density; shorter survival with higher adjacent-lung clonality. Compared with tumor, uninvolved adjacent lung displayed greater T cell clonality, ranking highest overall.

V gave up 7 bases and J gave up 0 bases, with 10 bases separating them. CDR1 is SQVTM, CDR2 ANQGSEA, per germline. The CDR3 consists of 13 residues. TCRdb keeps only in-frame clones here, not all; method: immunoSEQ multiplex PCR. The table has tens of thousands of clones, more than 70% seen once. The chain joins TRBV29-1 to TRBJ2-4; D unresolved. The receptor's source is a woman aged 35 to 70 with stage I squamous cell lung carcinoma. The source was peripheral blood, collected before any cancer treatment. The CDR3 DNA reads TGCAGCGCCGTGACAAGAGCCAAAAACATTCAGTACTTC. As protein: CSAVTRAKNIQYF.